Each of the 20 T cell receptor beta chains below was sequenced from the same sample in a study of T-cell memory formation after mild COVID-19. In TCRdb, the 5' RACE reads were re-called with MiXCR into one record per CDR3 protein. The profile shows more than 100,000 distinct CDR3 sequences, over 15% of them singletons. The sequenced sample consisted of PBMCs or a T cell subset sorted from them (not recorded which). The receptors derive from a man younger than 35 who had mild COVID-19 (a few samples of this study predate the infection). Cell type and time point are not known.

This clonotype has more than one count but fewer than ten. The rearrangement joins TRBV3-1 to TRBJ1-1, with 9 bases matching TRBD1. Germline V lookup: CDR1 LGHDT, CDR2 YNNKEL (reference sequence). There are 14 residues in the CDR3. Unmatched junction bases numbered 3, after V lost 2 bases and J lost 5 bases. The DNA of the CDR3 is TGTGCCAGCAGCCAAACAGGGGGCCGTACTGAAGCTTTCTTT. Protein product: CASSQTGGRTEAFF.

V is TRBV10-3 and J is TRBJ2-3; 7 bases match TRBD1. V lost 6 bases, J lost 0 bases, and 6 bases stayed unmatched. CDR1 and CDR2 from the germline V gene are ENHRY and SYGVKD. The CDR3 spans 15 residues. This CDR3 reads CAIRDRVASTDTQYF. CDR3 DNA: TGTGCCATCAGAGACAGGGTAGCTAGCACAGATACGCAGTATTTT.

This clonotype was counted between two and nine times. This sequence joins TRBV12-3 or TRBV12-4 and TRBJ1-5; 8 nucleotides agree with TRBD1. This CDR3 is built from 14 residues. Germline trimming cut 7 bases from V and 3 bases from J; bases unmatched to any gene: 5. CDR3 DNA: TGTGCCAGCAAAACGGACAGGGTCAATCAGCCCCAGCATTTT. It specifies CASKTDRVNQPQHF.

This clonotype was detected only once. The CDR3 is CASSIFTGGNSPLHF. The CDR3 DNA follows: TGTGCCAGTAGTATTTTCACAGGGGGCAATTCACCCCTCCACTTT. This sequence joins TRBV19 and TRBJ1-6; TRBD1 agrees at 9 bases. The CDR3 spans 15 residues. The germline CDR1 and CDR2 sequences are LNHDA and SQIVND (reference sequence). The ends lost 3 bases at V and 7 bases at J; junction bases unmatched: 4.

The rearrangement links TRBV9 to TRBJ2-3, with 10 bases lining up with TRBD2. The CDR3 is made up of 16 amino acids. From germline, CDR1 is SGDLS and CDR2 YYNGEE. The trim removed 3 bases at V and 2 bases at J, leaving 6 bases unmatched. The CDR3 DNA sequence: TGTGCCAGCAGCGGCACAGCGGGGGGGGTCACAGATACGCAGTATTTT. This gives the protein CASSGTAGGVTDTQYF.

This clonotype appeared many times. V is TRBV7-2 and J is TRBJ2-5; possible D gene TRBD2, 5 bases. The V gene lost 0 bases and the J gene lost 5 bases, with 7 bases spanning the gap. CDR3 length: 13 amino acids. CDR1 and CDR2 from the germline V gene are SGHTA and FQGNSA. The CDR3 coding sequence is TGTGCCAGCAGCTTAGCGGGGAGTGAGACCCAGTACTTC. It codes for CASSLAGSETQYF.

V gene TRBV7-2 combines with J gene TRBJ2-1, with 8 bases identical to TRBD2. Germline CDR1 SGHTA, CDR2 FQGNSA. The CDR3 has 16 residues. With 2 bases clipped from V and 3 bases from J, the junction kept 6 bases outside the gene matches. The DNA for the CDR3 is TGTGCCAGCAGCTTATCGGGGGGGAACCTCTACAATGAGCAGTTCTTC. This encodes CASSLSGGNLYNEQFF.

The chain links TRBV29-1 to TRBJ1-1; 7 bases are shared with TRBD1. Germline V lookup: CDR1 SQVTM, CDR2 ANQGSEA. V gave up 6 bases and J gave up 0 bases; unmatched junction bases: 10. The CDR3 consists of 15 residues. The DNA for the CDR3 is TGCAGCGTCGACCCCCGGACAGGAATGAACACTGAAGCTTTCTTT. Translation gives CSVDPRTGMNTEAFF.

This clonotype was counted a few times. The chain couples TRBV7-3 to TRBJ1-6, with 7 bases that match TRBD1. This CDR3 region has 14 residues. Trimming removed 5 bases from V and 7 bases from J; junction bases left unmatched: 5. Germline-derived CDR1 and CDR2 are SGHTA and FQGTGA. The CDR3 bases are TGTGCCAGCAGCCCCGGGACAGCCAATTCACCCCTCCACTTT. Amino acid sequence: CASSPGTANSPLHF.

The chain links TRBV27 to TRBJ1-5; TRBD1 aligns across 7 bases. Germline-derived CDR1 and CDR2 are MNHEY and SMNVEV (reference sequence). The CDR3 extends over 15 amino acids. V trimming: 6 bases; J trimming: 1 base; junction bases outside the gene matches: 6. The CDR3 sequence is CASRKGGQSNQPQHF. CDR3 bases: TGTGCCAGCAGAAAGGGGGGACAGAGCAATCAGCCCCAGCATTTT.

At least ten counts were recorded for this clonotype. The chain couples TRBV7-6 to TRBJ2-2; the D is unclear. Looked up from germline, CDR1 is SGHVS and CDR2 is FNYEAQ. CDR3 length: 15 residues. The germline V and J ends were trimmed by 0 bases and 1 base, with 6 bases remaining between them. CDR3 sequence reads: CASSLAPLNTGELFF. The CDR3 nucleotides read TGTGCCAGCAGCTTAGCCCCCCTGAACACCGGGGAGCTGTTTTTT. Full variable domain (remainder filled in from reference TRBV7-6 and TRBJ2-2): GAGVSQSPRYKVTKRGQDVALRCDPISGHVSLYWYRQALGQGPEFLTYFNYEAQQDKSGLPNDRFSAERPEGSISTLTIQRTEQRDSAMYRCASSLAPLNTGELFFGEGSRLTVL.

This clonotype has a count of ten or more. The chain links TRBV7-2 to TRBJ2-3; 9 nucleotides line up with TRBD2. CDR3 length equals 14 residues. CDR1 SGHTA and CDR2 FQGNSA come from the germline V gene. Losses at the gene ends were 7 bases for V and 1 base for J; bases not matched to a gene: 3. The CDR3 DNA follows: TGTGCCAGCATCTCTAGCGGGGGCACAGATACGCAGTATTTT. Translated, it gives CASISSGGTDTQYF.

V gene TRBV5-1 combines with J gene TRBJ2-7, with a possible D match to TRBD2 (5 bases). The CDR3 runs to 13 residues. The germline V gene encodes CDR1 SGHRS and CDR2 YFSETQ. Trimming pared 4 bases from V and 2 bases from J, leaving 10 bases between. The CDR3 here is CASSPSGTYEQYV. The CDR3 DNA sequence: TGCGCCAGCAGCCCTTCGGGAACCTACGAGCAGTACGTC.

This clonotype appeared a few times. The CDR3: CASSYSRAGHNEQFF. CDR3 nucleotide sequence: TGTGCCAGCAGTTACTCGAGGGCGGGGCACAATGAGCAGTTCTTC. This chain uses TRBV6-5 with TRBJ2-1; possibly TRBD2 for D (6 bases). The germline V and J ends were trimmed by 0 bases and 5 bases, with 11 bases remaining between them. CDR1 MNHEY and CDR2 SVGAGI come from the germline V gene. This CDR3 has 15 residues.

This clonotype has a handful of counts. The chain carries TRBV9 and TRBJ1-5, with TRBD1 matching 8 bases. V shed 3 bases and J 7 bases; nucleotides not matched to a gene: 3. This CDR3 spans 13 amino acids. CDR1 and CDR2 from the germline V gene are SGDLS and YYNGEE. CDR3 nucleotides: TGTGCCAGCAGCGCACAGGGGGTCCAGCCCCAGCATTTT. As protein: CASSAQGVQPQHF.

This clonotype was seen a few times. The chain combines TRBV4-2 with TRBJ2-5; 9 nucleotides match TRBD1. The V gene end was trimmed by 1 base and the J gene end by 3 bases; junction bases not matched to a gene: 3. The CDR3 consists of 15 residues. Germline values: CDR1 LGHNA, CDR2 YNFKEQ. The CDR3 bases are TGTGCCAGCAGCCAAGGAAGGGACAGGGAAGAGACCCAGTACTTC. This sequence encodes CASSQGRDREETQYF.

The CDR3 is CASSLGQGLNEQYF. DNA of the CDR3: TGTGCCAGCAGCTTAGGACAGGGGCTCAACGAGCAGTACTTC. V is TRBV7-9 and J is TRBJ2-7; 8 nucleotides agree with TRBD1. Germline V gene data show CDR1 as SEHNR and CDR2 as FQNEAQ (reference sequence). The CDR3 is made up of 14 amino acids. Trimming cost V 1 base and J 5 bases; bases outside gene matches: 4.

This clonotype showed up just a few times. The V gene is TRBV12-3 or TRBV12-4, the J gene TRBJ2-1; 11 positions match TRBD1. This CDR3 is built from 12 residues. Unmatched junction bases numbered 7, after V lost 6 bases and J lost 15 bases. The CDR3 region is CASSTGQGAPFF. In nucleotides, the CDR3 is TGTGCCAGCAGCACCGGACAGGGGGCTCCGTTCTTC.

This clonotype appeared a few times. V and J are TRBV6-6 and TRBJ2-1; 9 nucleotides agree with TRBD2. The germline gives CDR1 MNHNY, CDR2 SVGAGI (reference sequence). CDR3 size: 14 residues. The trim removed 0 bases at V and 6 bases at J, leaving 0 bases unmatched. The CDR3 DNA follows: TGTGCCAGCAGTTACTCGCGGGGGGGCAATGAGCAGTTCTTC. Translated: CASSYSRGGNEQFF.

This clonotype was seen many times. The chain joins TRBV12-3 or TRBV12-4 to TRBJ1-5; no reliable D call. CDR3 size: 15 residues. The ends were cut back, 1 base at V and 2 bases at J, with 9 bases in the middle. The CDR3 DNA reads TGTGCCAGCAGTTTAGGGTCGGGTGGCAATCAGCCCCAGCATTTT. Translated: CASSLGSGGNQPQHF.